Listed below are T cell receptor beta chains from one sample, sequenced in a study of metastatic and nonmetastatic thyroid tumors. With MiXCR, TCRdb called clones anew from the PCR reads. The sample records around 35,000 clones, 16% being singletons. Sequencing used blood. The receptor set was obtained from a female donor with papillary thyroid cancer or a benign thyroid nodule (not recorded which). Some clones in this sample may be carry-over from other donors' samples. Both conserved end residues are part of each CDR3. The order of the fields is D gene, clone size, J gene, V gene, CDR3 protein, CDR3 DNA. A D gene is named only where the DNA matches it firmly. Part of the rows lack a size; the others show once, few, many or a class for expanded clones.

-,many,TRBJ1-2,TRBV19,CASSIGPDGPYGYTF,TGTGCCAGTAGTATAGGTCCCGACGGACCCTATGGCTACACCTTC
-,many,TRBJ1-5,TRBV30,CAWSVQENQPQHF,TGTGCCTGGAGTGTACAGGAGAATCAGCCCCAGCATTTT
-,many,TRBJ1-4,TRBV27,CASSLEVPRRANEKLFF,TGTGCCAGCAGTTTAGAGGTTCCAAGGAGGGCTAATGAAAAACTGTTTTTT
TRBD1,many,TRBJ2-7,TRBV2,CASSEAPDRRLSYEQYF,TGTGCCAGCAGTGAAGCGCCGGACAGGCGGCTCTCCTACGAGCAGTACTTC
-,many,TRBJ2-3,TRBV7-8,CASIPDPTDTQYF,TGTGCCAGCATCCCTGACCCCACAGATACGCAGTATTTT
TRBD2,many,TRBJ2-5,TRBV5-1,CASSLGLAGQETQYF,TGCGCCAGCAGCTTGGGTCTAGCGGGACAAGAGACCCAGTACTTC
-,many,TRBJ1-2,TRBV6-1,CASSLAGWGYTF,TGTGCCAGCAGTTTGGCCGGGTGGGGCTACACCTTC
-,many,TRBJ1-2,TRBV6-5,CASSYSMEGLGGYTF,TGTGCCAGCAGTTACTCGATGGAGGGTTTAGGCGGCTACACCTTC
-,-,TRBJ1-1,TRBV5-1,CSSSLGGHTEAFF,TGCTCCAGCAGCTTGGGAGGCCACACTGAAGCTTTCTTT
-,many,TRBJ1-5,TRBV20-1,CSAPGQAYNQPQHF,TGCAGTGCCCCCGGACAAGCCTATAATCAGCCCCAGCATTTT
-,many,TRBJ2-7,TRBV7-9,CASSRTAAAEQYF,TGTGCCAGCAGCAGGACGGCGGCCGCCGAGCAGTACTTC
-,many,TRBJ2-1,TRBV6-1,CASSESTDYNEQFF,TGTGCCAGCAGTGAAAGCACAGATTACAATGAGCAGTTCTTC
TRBD2,medium-sized,TRBJ2-7,TRBV6-1,CASSKIASGRGEQYF,TGTGCCAGCAGCAAAATCGCCAGCGGGAGGGGTGAGCAGTACTTC
TRBD1,many,TRBJ1-2,TRBV4-1,CASSQVGTGGNYGYTF,TGCGCCAGCAGCCAAGTGGGGACAGGGGGTAACTATGGCTACACCTTC
TRBD1,-,TRBJ2-7,TRBV18,CASSKDRGAYEQYF,TGTGCCAGCTCCAAGGACAGGGGAGCCTACGAGCAGTACTTC
TRBD1,many,TRBJ1-4,TRBV19,CASSYPGQGDEKLFF,TGTGCCAGTAGTTATCCGGGACAGGGGGATGAAAAACTGTTTTTT
TRBD1,many,TRBJ2-7,TRBV24-1,CATSEAGTGSSEQYF,TGTGCCACCAGTGAGGCCGGGACAGGGTCATCCGAGCAGTACTTC
TRBD2,many,TRBJ2-1,TRBV9,CASSVVGGEYNEQFF,TGTGCCAGCAGCGTAGTGGGGGGGGAATACAATGAGCAGTTCTTC
-,-,TRBJ2-1,TRBV28,CASSLTGAWGAHEQFF,TGTGCCAGCAGTTTAACGGGAGCTTGGGGGGCTCATGAGCAGTTCTTC
-,many,TRBJ1-6,TRBV20-1,CSASLQGGNSPLHF,TGCAGTGCTAGTCTACAGGGAGGAAATTCACCCCTCCACTTT
-,medium-sized,TRBJ2-7,TRBV20-1,CSAPIRNYEQYF,TGCAGTGCACCAATTCGTAACTACGAGCAGTACTTC
-,many,TRBJ2-2,TRBV19,CASSMTALGELFF,TGTGCCAGTAGTATGACAGCGCTCGGGGAGCTGTTTTTT
-,many,TRBJ2-6,TRBV9,CASSSNEGSGANVLTF,TGTGCCAGCAGCTCCAACGAGGGATCTGGGGCCAACGTCCTGACTTTC
TRBD2,many,TRBJ2-7,TRBV7-9,CASSSQGGILSGSAYEQYF,TGTGCCAGCAGCTCTCAGGGTGGAATACTTAGCGGGAGCGCTTACGAGCAGTACTTC
-,medium-sized,TRBJ1-1,TRBV6-1,CASSERSETEAFF,TGTGCCAGCAGTGAAAGATCGGAGACTGAAGCTTTCTTT
TRBD1,few,TRBJ2-1,TRBV19,CASREIGGASEEQFF,TGTGCCAGTAGGGAGATAGGGGGCGCGTCTGAGGAGCAGTTCTTC
-,many,TRBJ2-7,TRBV28,CASSVAYEQYF,TGTGCCAGCAGCGTAGCCTACGAGCAGTACTTC
-,many,TRBJ2-1,TRBV3-1,CASKLGHEQFF,TGTGCCAGCAAACTAGGCCATGAGCAGTTCTTC
TRBD1,many,TRBJ1-6,TRBV20-1,CSVFTGGKNSPLHF,TGCAGTGTTTTCACAGGGGGCAAGAATTCACCCCTCCACTTT
-,few,TRBJ1-2,TRBV28,CASRGTGQGYGYTF,TGTGCCAGCAGAGGAACCGGGCAGGGGTATGGCTACACCTTC
TRBD2,-,TRBJ2-3,TRBV9,CASSVGSGSGGLTDTQYF,TGTGCCAGCAGCGTAGGATCGGGGAGCGGGGGGTTAACAGATACGCAGTATTTT
-,many,TRBJ1-2,TRBV15,CATSGGDYGYTF,TGTGCCACCTCCGGGGGCGACTATGGCTACACCTTC
-,many,TRBJ2-7,TRBV11-2,CASSLVGQRVSYEQYF,TGTGCCAGCAGCTTAGTGGGCCAGCGGGTGTCCTACGAGCAGTACTTC
TRBD1,many,TRBJ2-1,TRBV10-2,CASFRPGQGSHEQFF,TGCGCCAGCTTCCGGCCGGGACAGGGTAGCCATGAGCAGTTCTTC
-,many,TRBJ2-7,TRBV7-6,CASSLVEGEQYF,TGTGCCAGCAGCTTAGTGGAGGGGGAGCAGTACTTC
TRBD1,many,TRBJ2-1,TRBV6-2/TRBV6-3,CASSRTGEQFF,TGTGCCAGCAGCCGGACAGGAGAGCAGTTCTTC
-,many,TRBJ1-6,TRBV13,CASSLGLGPLHF,TGTGCCAGCAGCTTAGGCCTTGGACCCCTCCACTTT
-,-,TRBJ2-3,TRBV30,CAWELRTSDTQYF,TGTGCCTGGGAACTCCGGACGTCAGATACGCAGTATTTT
-,many,TRBJ2-1,TRBV27,CASSLGAPYNEQFF,TGTGCCAGCAGTTTAGGGGCCCCCTACAATGAGCAGTTCTTC
-,-,TRBJ2-6,TRBV12-3/TRBV12-4,CASSSGATSGANVLTF,TGTGCCAGCAGCTCCGGGGCGACCTCTGGGGCCAACGTCCTGACTTTC
-,many,TRBJ2-2,TRBV6-1,CASIHGTEGTGELFF,TGTGCCAGCATCCACGGGACCGAAGGGACCGGGGAGCTGTTTTTT
-,many,TRBJ2-1,TRBV12-3/TRBV12-4,CASSSRRYNEQFF,TGTGCCAGCAGTTCCCGACGGTACAATGAGCAGTTCTTC
TRBD1,-,TRBJ1-5,TRBV28,CASRSTGAGNQPQHF,TGTGCCAGCAGGTCGACAGGGGCGGGCAATCAGCCCCAGCATTTT